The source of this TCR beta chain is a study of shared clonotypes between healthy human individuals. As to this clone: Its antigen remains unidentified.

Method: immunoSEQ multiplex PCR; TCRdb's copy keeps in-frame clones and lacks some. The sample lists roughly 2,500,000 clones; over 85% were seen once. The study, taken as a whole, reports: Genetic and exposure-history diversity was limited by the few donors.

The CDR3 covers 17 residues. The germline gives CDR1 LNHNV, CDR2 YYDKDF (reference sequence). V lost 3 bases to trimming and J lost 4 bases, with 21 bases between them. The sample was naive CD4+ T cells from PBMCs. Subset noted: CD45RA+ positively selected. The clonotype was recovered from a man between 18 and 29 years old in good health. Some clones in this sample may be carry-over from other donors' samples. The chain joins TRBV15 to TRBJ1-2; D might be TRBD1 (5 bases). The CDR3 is CATSRAAMGDQVYGYTF. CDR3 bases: TGTGCCACCAGCAGGGCAGCAATGGGGGATCAGGTCTATGGCTACACCTTC.